The 9 T cell receptor beta chains in this list originate from one sample, sequenced in a study of blood T cells in healthy people across ages. Primers used in a second PCR of about 7 to 12 cycles were a sample-barcoded 5' primer and a J-beta primer mix. TCRdb called the 5' RACE reads again in MiXCR, with one record for every CDR3 protein. The sample comprises about a million distinct CDR3 sequences, 40% to 60% of which are singletons, and about an eighth rests with the top ten. The sample was blood. The receptors shown here come from a man aged 25-45 years in good health.

The chain joins TRBV11-3 to TRBJ2-1, with D perhaps TRBD1 or TRBD2 (6 bases each). This CDR3 region has 17 residues. Germline loops: CDR1 SGHNT, CDR2 YENEEA. The V gene lost 4 bases and the J gene lost 0 bases, with 16 bases spanning the gap. The CDR3 loop is CASSSEGGASSYNEQFF. In DNA form, the CDR3 reads TGTGCCAGCAGCTCCGAGGGGGGCGCGAGCTCCTACAATGAGCAGTTCTTC.

The rearrangement uses TRBV12-3 or TRBV12-4 and TRBJ1-5; 9 bases are shared with TRBD1. This CDR3 region has 16 residues. The V gene end was trimmed by 5 bases and the J gene end by 2 bases; junction bases not matched to a gene: 7. The CDR3: CASSLQTGGGNQPQHF. In nucleotides, the CDR3 is TGTGCCAGCAGTCTCCAAACAGGGGGCGGCAATCAGCCCCAGCATTTT.

The sample holds a few counts of this clonotype. This chain joins TRBV7-2 and TRBJ1-6, with unresolved D. This CDR3 spans 12 amino acids. Per germline, CDR1 SGHTA and CDR2 FQGNSA. V was pared by 5 bases and J by 9 bases, with 8 bases between. The CDR3 nucleotides are TGTGCCAGCAGCCAAGGAAGTTCACCCCTCCACTTT. Protein product: CASSQGSSPLHF.

To note about this clonotype: This could be a read error, since a much larger clone is one nucleotide away. The V call is TRBV5-1, the J call TRBJ1-2; 8 nucleotides match TRBD1. The CDR3 spans 13 residues. In germline, CDR1 is SGHRS, CDR2 YFSETQ. CDR3: CANSLDRDYGYTF. The DNA for the CDR3 is TGCGCCAACAGCTTGGACAGGGACTATGGCTACACCTTC.

The rearrangement uses TRBV4-1 and TRBJ2-7; 9 bases map to TRBD1. Germline-derived CDR1 and CDR2 are MGHRA and YSYEKL. CDR3 length: 15 residues. J gave up 3 bases and V 2 bases, and 5 bases lay outside the gene matches. Here the CDR3 DNA reads TGCGCCAGCAGCCAAAAGGACAGGGGAATCTACGAGCAGTACTTC. Translated: CASSQKDRGIYEQYF.

CDR3 sequence (DNA): TGTGCCAGCAGCTTGCGGACAGCTAACACTGAAGCTTTCTTT. It yields the protein CASSLRTANTEAFF. J is TRBJ1-1 and V is TRBV7-9; a weak D match, TRBD1 (6 bases). From germline, CDR1 is SEHNR and CDR2 FQNEAQ (reference sequence). The CDR3 sequence is 14 residues long. V lost 3 bases to trimming and J lost 2 bases, with 10 bases between them. The whole variable domain, filled in from reference TRBV7-9 and TRBJ1-1, reads DTGVSQNPRHKITKRGQNVTFRCDPISEHNRLYWYRQTLGQGPEFLTYFQNEAQLEKSRLLSDRFSAERPKGSFSTLEIQRTEQGDSAMYLCASSLRTANTEAFFGQGTRLTVV.

This clonotype was detected a few times. The chain links TRBV7-9 to TRBJ2-1; TRBD2 might be the D (6 bases). V gave up 3 bases and J gave up 4 bases, with 13 bases separating them. The germline V gene has CDR1 SEHNR and CDR2 FQNEAQ (reference sequence). The CDR3 runs 15 residues. The CDR3 sequence is CASSFGSGIYNEQFF. In DNA form, the CDR3 reads TGTGCCAGCAGCTTTGGTAGCGGCATTTACAATGAGCAGTTCTTC.

The rearrangement uses TRBV28 and TRBJ1-2; TRBD1 agrees at 7 bases. Germline CDR1 and CDR2: MDHEN and SYDVKM. J was trimmed by 4 bases and V by 8 bases; bases with no gene match: 13. This CDR3 is 15 amino acids long. CDR3 sequence reads: CASQGGGPPVYGYTF. In DNA form, the CDR3 reads TGTGCCAGCCAGGGGGGAGGGCCTCCCGTCTATGGCTACACCTTC.

This clonotype was found a few times. V and J are TRBV7-2 and TRBJ2-3, with D perhaps matching TRBD2 (5 bases). Trimming cost V 4 bases and J 4 bases, with 12 bases left between them. The CDR3 consists of 14 residues. Germline CDR1 is SGHTA and CDR2 is FQGNSA. The CDR3 nucleotides read TGTGCCAGCAGCTCATTACACGGGGCAGATACGCAGTATTTT. Translation gives CASSSLHGADTQYF.